The rows below give T cell receptor beta chains drawn from one sample of a study of beta chain features in type 1 diabetes. The data were produced by immunoSEQ multiplex PCR, yet TCRdb's version contains in-frame clones alone and is incomplete. The sample consists of roughly 330,000 clones, around 10% of them appearing once. Material for sequencing was naive CD4+ T cells from blood. All receptors come from a woman in her twenties or thirties in good health. CDR3s include the opening cysteine and the closing phenylalanine or tryptophan. The D gene is left open where the match is weak.

d_call	v_call	j_call	cdr3_aa
TRBD1	TRBV5-1	TRBJ2-5	CASSLGGQAQETQYF
NA	TRBV4-2	TRBJ2-5	CASSRRGDQETQYF
NA	TRBV7-3	TRBJ2-1	CASSSIGGNRNEQFF
TRBD1	TRBV7-2	TRBJ2-5	CASSFSQGPKTQYF
TRBD2	TRBV4-2	TRBJ2-3	CASSQDYSAGGTDTQYF
NA	TRBV7-9	TRBJ1-2	CASSARGGWSGYTF
NA	TRBV13	TRBJ2-7	CASSPTGLKRGYEQYF
TRBD1	TRBV2	TRBJ1-2	CARDRGPEDPNYGYTF
NA	TRBV27	TRBJ2-3	CASSSRVGAPTDTQYF
NA	TRBV6-6	TRBJ1-2	CASSYSRGESGYTF
TRBD2	TRBV10-3	TRBJ2-7	CAISESNLRGSTIAEQYF
NA	TRBV27	TRBJ2-1	CATQLGRNNEQFF
NA	TRBV7-9	TRBJ1-2	CASSRGRGDGYTF
NA	TRBV30	TRBJ2-1	CAWSGENYNEQFF
NA	TRBV27	TRBJ2-1	CASSLRQGKIYFNEQFF
TRBD1	TRBV25-1	TRBJ1-1	CASSEIRTGNTEAFF
NA	TRBV9	TRBJ2-7	CASSVESGYSYEQYF
TRBD2	TRBV9	TRBJ2-5	CASSGGDRGGAEETQYF
NA	TRBV6-5	TRBJ2-7	CASSYSGGLSYEQYF
NA	TRBV6-4	TRBJ1-1	CASRATGPDTEAFF
TRBD2	TRBV4-3	TRBJ2-1	CASSRSLADTAYNEQFF
NA	TRBV4-2	TRBJ2-1	CASSQDRQAYNEQFF
TRBD1	TRBV28	TRBJ2-7	CASSLDRDAYEQYF
TRBD2	TRBV7-2	TRBJ2-7	CASTKGQTRAGGSEQYF
NA	TRBV29-1	TRBJ1-1	CSVAGGPNTEAFF
TRBD2	TRBV6-6	TRBJ2-1	CASSPRGGRFYNEQFF
TRBD1	TRBV27	TRBJ2-7	CASSWGTALGYEQYF
TRBD2	TRBV28	TRBJ2-1	CASSFFGSGKGDNEQFF
NA	TRBV7-2	TRBJ2-1	CASKLNALRSEQFF
NA	TRBV7-2	TRBJ1-5	CASSPGTLSNQPQHF
NA	TRBV7-2	TRBJ2-7	CASSLVSSEQYF
NA	TRBV2	TRBJ1-4	CASSLQSGLDEKLFF
NA	TRBV21-1	TRBJ2-1	CASSYGAAPWYNEQFF
NA	TRBV7-3	TRBJ2-5	CASAGQNQETQYF